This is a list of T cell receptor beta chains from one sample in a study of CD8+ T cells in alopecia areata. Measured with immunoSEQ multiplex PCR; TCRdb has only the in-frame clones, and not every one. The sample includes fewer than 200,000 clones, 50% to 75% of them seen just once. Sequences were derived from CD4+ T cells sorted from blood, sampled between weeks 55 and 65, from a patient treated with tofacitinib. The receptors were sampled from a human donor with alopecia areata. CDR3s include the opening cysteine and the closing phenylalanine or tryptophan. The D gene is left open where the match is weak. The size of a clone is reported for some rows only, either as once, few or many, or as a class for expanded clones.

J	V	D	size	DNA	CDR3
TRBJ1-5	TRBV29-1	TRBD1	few	TGCAGCGTGGCAGGGGGACGGTGGGATCAGCCCCAGCATTTT	CSVAGGRWDQPQHF
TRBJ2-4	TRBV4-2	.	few	TGTGCCAGCAGCCCCGCGGCCCGGATGGTCAAAAACATTCAGTACTTC	CASSPAARMVKNIQYF
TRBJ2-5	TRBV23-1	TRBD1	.	TGCGCCAGCAGTCAAGCAGGGGGCGCGGAGACCCAGTACTTC	CASSQAGGAETQYF
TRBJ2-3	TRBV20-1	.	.	TGCAGTGCCTGGCTAGATACGCAGTATTTT	CSAWLDTQYF
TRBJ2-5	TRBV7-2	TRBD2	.	TGTGCCAGCAGCTTCCGCGGGGGGCCAGTAGAGACCCAGTACTTC	CASSFRGGPVETQYF
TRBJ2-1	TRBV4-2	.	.	TGTGCCAGCAGCCACGCACCTGGCTCCTACAATGAGCAGTTCTTC	CASSHAPGSYNEQFF
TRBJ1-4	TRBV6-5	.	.	TGTGCCAGCACTACAGCTAATGAAAAACTGTTTTTT	CASTTANEKLFF
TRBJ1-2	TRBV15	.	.	TGTGCCACCAGCAGAGAGACGGGAAACTATGGCTACACCTTC	CATSRETGNYGYTF
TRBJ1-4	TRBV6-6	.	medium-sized	TGTGCCAGCACCCAGGGACGGAGTGAAAAACTGTTTTTT	CASTQGRSEKLFF
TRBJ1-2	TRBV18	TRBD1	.	TGTGCCAGCTCACCACGATCTGGACAGGGCTATGGCTACACCTTC	CASSPRSGQGYGYTF
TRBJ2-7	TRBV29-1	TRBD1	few	TGCAGCGTGAGGGACAGGGCCACCTACGAGCAGTACTTC	CSVRDRATYEQYF
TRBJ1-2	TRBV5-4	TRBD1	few	TGTGCCAGCAGTCCCGAGGGGGGACAGGGAGTTAAAGGCTACACCTTC	CASSPEGGQGVKGYTF
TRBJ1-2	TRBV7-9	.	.	TGTGCCAGCAGCCCCCTCGGGGCTTATGGCTACACCTTC	CASSPLGAYGYTF
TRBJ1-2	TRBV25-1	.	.	TGTGCCAGCAGTGATGGGGGAACCTATGGCTACACCTTC	CASSDGGTYGYTF
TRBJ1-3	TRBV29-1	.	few	TGCAGCGTTGAAAACCGCGTCAGCTCTGGAAACACCATATATTTT	CSVENRVSSGNTIYF
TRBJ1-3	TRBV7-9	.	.	TGTGCCAGCAGCTTAAAAGGGCCCGGAAACACCATATATTTT	CASSLKGPGNTIYF
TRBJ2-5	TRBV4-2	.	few	TGTGCCAGCAGCCAAGGGGGCAGCCAAGAGACCCAGTACTTC	CASSQGGSQETQYF
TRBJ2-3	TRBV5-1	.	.	TGCGCCAGCGATTCTGGCACAGATACGCAGTATTTT	CASDSGTDTQYF
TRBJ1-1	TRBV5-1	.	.	TGCGCCAGCAGCAAGGATATGAACACTGAAGCTTTCTTT	CASSKDMNTEAFF
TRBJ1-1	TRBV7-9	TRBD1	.	TGTGCCAGCAGCTTGGACAGGGGATTAATACGGGCTTTCTTT	CASSLDRGLIRAFF
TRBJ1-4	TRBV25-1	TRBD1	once	TGTGCCAGCAGCAGACAGGGTTATGAAAAACTGTTTTTT	CASSRQGYEKLFF
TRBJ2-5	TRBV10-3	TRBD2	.	TGTGCCATCAGTGGTCTGGGAGGGGTAGAGACCCAGTACTTC	CAISGLGGVETQYF
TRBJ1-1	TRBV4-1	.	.	TGCGCCAGCAGCCAACAAACTTCTGAAGCTTTCTTT	CASSQQTSEAFF
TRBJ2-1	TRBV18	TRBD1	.	TGTGCCAGCTCACCGACCTCCGGGACAGGGTCCTACAATGAGCAGTTCTTC	CASSPTSGTGSYNEQFF
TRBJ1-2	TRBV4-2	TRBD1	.	TGTGCCAGCAGCCACAGCGGACAGGCCAACTATGGCTACACCTTC	CASSHSGQANYGYTF
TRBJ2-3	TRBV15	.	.	TGTGCCACCAGCAGAGCTAAGGACCTCAGCCAGACAGATACGCAGTATTTT	CATSRAKDLSQTDTQYF
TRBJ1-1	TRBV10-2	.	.	TGCGCCAGCAGTGAGTCGAAACTAAGGACGGACAAAACTGAAGCTTTCTTT	CASSESKLRTDKTEAFF
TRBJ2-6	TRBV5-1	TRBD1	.	TGCGCCAGCAGCATCGGGACAGCTTTCTCTGGGGCCAACGTCCTGACTTTC	CASSIGTAFSGANVLTF
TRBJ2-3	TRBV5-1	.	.	TGCGCCAGCCAAGCAGGGGTCGATACGCAGTATTTT	CASQAGVDTQYF
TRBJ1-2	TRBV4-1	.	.	TGCGCCAGCAGCCAAGCCGGGACAGGCTACACCTTC	CASSQAGTGYTF
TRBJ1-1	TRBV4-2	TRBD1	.	TGTGCCAGCAGCCAGGGACAGGGGGCGTTCGCTGAAGCTTTCTTT	CASSQGQGAFAEAFF
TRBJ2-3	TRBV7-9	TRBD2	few	TGTGCCAGCAGCGGAACTAGCGGGGAGGATACGCAGTATTTT	CASSGTSGEDTQYF